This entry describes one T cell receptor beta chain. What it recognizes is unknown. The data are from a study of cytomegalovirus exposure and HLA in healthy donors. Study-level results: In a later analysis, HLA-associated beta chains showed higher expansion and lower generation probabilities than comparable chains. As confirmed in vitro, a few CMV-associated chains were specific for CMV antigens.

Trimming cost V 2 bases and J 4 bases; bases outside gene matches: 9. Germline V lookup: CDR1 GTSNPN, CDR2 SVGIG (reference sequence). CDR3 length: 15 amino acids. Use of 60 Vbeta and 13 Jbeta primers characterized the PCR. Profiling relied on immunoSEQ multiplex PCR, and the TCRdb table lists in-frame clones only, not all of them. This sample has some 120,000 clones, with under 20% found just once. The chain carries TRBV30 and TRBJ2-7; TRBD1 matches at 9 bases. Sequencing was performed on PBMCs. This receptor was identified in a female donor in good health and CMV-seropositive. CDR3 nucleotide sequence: TGTGCCTGGAGTCCGCGGGACAGGGTACGGTACGAGCAGTACTTC. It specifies CAWSPRDRVRYEQYF.